The 24 T cell receptor beta chains given below trace back to one sample, sequenced in a study of cytomegalovirus exposure and HLA in healthy donors. The PCR used 60 Vbeta and 13 Jbeta primers. The method was immunoSEQ multiplex PCR; TCRdb's version includes in-frame clones alone and lacks a portion of them. This table holds some 71,000 clones, around 74% found once. Material for sequencing was PBMCs. Source of these receptors: a woman aged 25-40 years in good health and CMV-seropositive.

The CDR3 loop is CASSPQGRTEAFF. As DNA, the CDR3 is TGTGCCAGTAGTCCACAGGGGCGGACTGAAGCTTTCTTT. This chain joins TRBV19 and TRBJ1-1, with 7 nucleotides matching TRBD1. The ends lost 5 bases at V and 5 bases at J; junction bases unmatched: 5. Germline V gene lookup returns CDR1 LNHDA and CDR2 SQIVND (reference sequence). The CDR3 length is 13 residues. The variable domain in full, completed from reference TRBV19 and TRBJ1-1, reads DGGITQSPKYLFRKEGQNVTLSCEQNLNHDAMYWYRQDPGQGLRLIYYSQIVNDFQKGDIAEGYSVSREKKESFPLTVTSAQKNPTAFYLCASSPQGRTEAFFGQGTRLTVV.

The chain links TRBV6-6 to TRBJ1-5; no clear D gene. Germline V gene data show CDR1 as MNHNY and CDR2 as SVGAGI (reference sequence). This CDR3 is built from 13 residues. V was clipped by 9 bases and J by 7 bases, with 16 bases between them. Written as DNA, the CDR3 is TGTGCCAGTTCACCTTACGCGGGGCAGCCCCAGCATTTT. Amino acid sequence: CASSPYAGQPQHF.

This clone was counted only a few times. The chain recombines TRBV5-1 with TRBJ1-2, with a possible D match to TRBD1 (5 bases). V gave up 4 bases and J gave up 3 bases, with 19 bases separating them. Germline CDR1 is SGHRS and CDR2 is YFSETQ. The CDR3 loop spans 16 amino acids. CDR3 bases: TGCGCCAGCAGCAAACTGGGGCAGGGTGGAGACTATGGCTACACCTTC. This gives the protein CASSKLGQGGDYGYTF.

This clone has just a few counts. The chain couples TRBV9 to TRBJ2-1; 9 nucleotides align to TRBD2. The CDR3 extends over 13 amino acids. The junction had 5 bases not matched to a gene; V was cut back by 4 bases and J by 9 bases. Germline CDR1 SGDLS, CDR2 YYNGEE. Written as DNA, the CDR3 is TGTGCCAGCAGCATTCTAGCGGGAACTGAGCAGTTCTTC. Encoded protein: CASSILAGTEQFF.

This clone is a singleton in its sample. V gene TRBV10-1 combines with J gene TRBJ2-7; 9 bases match TRBD2. Germline values: CDR1 WNHNN, CDR2 SYGVQD (reference sequence). Trimming took 6 bases from V and 3 from J; bases not matched to a gene: 9. The CDR3 runs to 15 residues. The CDR3 protein is CASSPVVAGVYEQYF. Here the CDR3 DNA reads TGCGCCAGCAGCCCCGTGGTAGCGGGAGTCTACGAGCAGTACTTC.

CDR3 sequence: CASSYSTGAQYF. In DNA form, the CDR3 reads TGTGCCAGCAGTTACTCGACAGGGGCCCAGTACTTC. The V gene is TRBV6-5, the J gene TRBJ2-5, with TRBD1 identical over 8 bases. The CDR3 length is 12 residues. Trimming cost V 0 bases and J 9 bases; bases outside gene matches: 0. Germline CDR1 reads MNHEY; CDR2 reads SVGAGI.

This clone was counted only a few times. This sequence joins TRBV2 and TRBJ2-7; 7 bases fit TRBD2. Germline V gene sequence: CDR1 SNHLY, CDR2 FYNNEI. The length of the CDR3 is 16 residues. The trim removed 4 bases at V and 3 bases at J, leaving 12 bases unmatched. The CDR3 DNA reads TGTGCCAGCAGTGCCCCCTTGGCGGGAGTCGTCTACGAGCAGTACTTC. It is translated as CASSAPLAGVVYEQYF.

Of note for this clone: A read error may account for a junction end that differs from germline. The CDR3, as DNA: TGCGCCAGCAATGAGGCCAGATTCTCTGGAAACACCATATATTTT. Residues: CASNEARFSGNTIYF. The chain is built from TRBV10-2 and TRBJ1-3; no firm D call. CDR3 size: 15 residues. Germline V gene data show CDR1 as WSHSY and CDR2 as SAAADI.

The CDR3 DNA follows: TGTGCCAGCAGCCCCGGGTCCCGAAACAATGAGCAGTTCTTC. It codes for CASSPGSRNNEQFF. The rearrangement uses TRBV7-3 and TRBJ2-1, with no clear D. Germline CDR1 is SGHTA and CDR2 is FQGTGA. The CDR3 is 14 residues long. Trimming stripped 5 bases from V and 5 bases from J, with 13 bases between.

The rearrangement uses TRBV29-1 and TRBJ1-2; no firm D call. Germline-derived CDR1 and CDR2 are SQVTM and ANQGSEA. With 5 bases removed from V and 2 bases from J, the gap between germline ends came to 6 bases. This CDR3 spans 11 amino acids. The CDR3 coding sequence is TGCAGCGTTCCCTCGAACTATGGCTACACCTTC. As protein: CSVPSNYGYTF.

V and J are TRBV7-2 and TRBJ2-7; a weak D match, TRBD1 (5 bases). Trimming removed 5 bases from V and 3 bases from J, with 14 bases in between. The CDR3 has 14 residues. Per germline, CDR1 SGHTA and CDR2 FQGNSA. This chain's CDR3 is CASSPRRQNYEQYF. In nucleotides, the CDR3 is TGTGCCAGCAGCCCCCGAAGACAGAACTACGAGCAGTACTTC.

The J gene is TRBJ2-5, the V gene TRBV5-1; 9 positions match TRBD1. Germline V gene data show CDR1 as SGHRS and CDR2 as YFSETQ. CDR3 length equals 13 residues. The V and J ends lost 5 bases and 1 base, in that order; junction bases with no gene match: 0. Here the CDR3 DNA reads TGCGCCAGCAGGGGACAGGGCCAAGAGACCCAGTACTTC. Residues: CASRGQGQETQYF. Together with reference TRBV5-1 and TRBJ2-5, the CDR3 gives the full variable domain: KAGVTQTPRYLIKTRGQQVTLSCSPISGHRSVSWYQQTPGQGLQFLFEYFSETQRNKGNFPGRFSGRQFSNSRSEMNVSTLELGDSALYLCASRGQGQETQYFGPGTRLLVL.

The chain uses TRBV30 and TRBJ1-2; no reliable D call. V was trimmed by 0 bases and J by 4 bases, leaving 15 bases between them. Germline V gene sequence: CDR1 GTSNPN, CDR2 SVGIG (reference sequence). The CDR3 consists of 15 residues. This chain's CDR3 is CAWSVRPRVGYGYTF. The CDR3 DNA reads as TGTGCCTGGAGTGTACGACCCCGGGTTGGCTATGGCTACACCTTC.

The V call is TRBV19, the J call TRBJ2-3; no firm D call. The CDR3 is 13 amino acids. Germline CDR1 reads LNHDA; CDR2 reads SQIVND (reference sequence). V was clipped by 6 bases and J by 3 bases, with 10 bases between them. Written as DNA, the CDR3 is TGTGCCAGTAGGGAGCGTGGAACAGATACGCAGTATTTT. It codes for CASRERGTDTQYF.

This chain joins TRBV5-1 and TRBJ1-1; D gene ambiguous. The CDR3 has 14 residues. Germline CDR1 SGHRS, CDR2 YFSETQ. V lost 0 bases, J lost 1 base, and 7 bases lay in between. As DNA, the CDR3 is TGCGCCAGCAGCTTGGGCGGGCAGAACACTGAAGCTTTCTTT. It yields the protein CASSLGGQNTEAFF.

This clone has just a few counts. The chain couples TRBV5-1 to TRBJ2-3; tentative D call: TRBD1 (5 bases). The CDR3 extends over 15 amino acids. With 4 bases removed from V and 3 bases from J, the gap between germline ends came to 15 bases. CDR1 is SGHRS, CDR2 YFSETQ, per germline. The CDR3 reads CASSLTTVETDTQYF. The CDR3 coding sequence is TGCGCCAGCAGCCTAACGACAGTCGAGACAGATACGCAGTATTTT.

V gene TRBV7-2 combines with J gene TRBJ1-1; D uncertain. V shed 2 bases and J shed 4 bases, with 8 bases lying between them. The CDR3 consists of 13 residues. CDR1 and CDR2 (germline): SGHTA, FQGNSA. The CDR3 nucleotides are TGTGCCAGCAGCTTAACCACCGGCACTGAAGCTTTCTTT. Its protein product is CASSLTTGTEAFF.

This chain joins TRBV5-1 and TRBJ2-2; D gene unclear. The germline V and J ends were trimmed by 1 base and 1 base, with 5 bases remaining between them. CDR1 is SGHRS, CDR2 YFSETQ, per germline. This CDR3 is built from 14 residues. CDR3 sequence (DNA): TGCGCCAGCAGCTTGTCCGGGAACACCGGGGAGCTGTTTTTT. Translation gives CASSLSGNTGELFF.

The genes are TRBV15 and TRBJ2-5; 8 bases agree with TRBD1. Looked up from germline, CDR1 is LNHNV and CDR2 is YYDKDF (reference sequence). The CDR3 is 16 amino acids. V lost 2 bases to trimming and J lost 3 bases; unmatched junction nucleotides: 8. As DNA, the CDR3 is TGTGCCACCAGCAGATTCAGGGGGCTGGAGAAAGAGACCCAGTACTTC. Protein sequence: CATSRFRGLEKETQYF.

The rearrangement joins TRBV28 to TRBJ1-1, with D unclear. Trimming pared 8 bases from V and 5 bases from J, leaving 9 bases between. The CDR3 is 11 residues long. From germline, CDR1 is MDHEN and CDR2 SYDVKM. The CDR3: CASGRRTEAFF. The CDR3 DNA sequence: TGTGCCAGCGGGAGACGGACTGAAGCTTTCTTT.

The chain joins TRBV6-6 to TRBJ2-7, with 12 bases aligning to TRBD1. In germline, CDR1 is MNHNY, CDR2 SVGAGI (reference sequence). Unmatched junction bases numbered 4, after V lost 6 bases and J lost 4 bases. The CDR3 spans 14 residues. The CDR3 protein is CASRGTGGGYEQYF. In DNA, the CDR3 is TGTGCCAGCAGAGGGACAGGGGGCGGGTACGAGCAGTACTTC.

V is TRBV29-1 and J is TRBJ2-3; D may be TRBD2 (6 bases). The germline gives CDR1 SQVTM, CDR2 ANQGSEA. CDR3 size: 14 residues. The V end was cut by 3 bases, the J end by 7 bases, with 17 bases between. This CDR3 reads CSVEAGGARYTQYF. CDR3 DNA: TGCAGCGTTGAGGCGGGCGGGGCACGATATACGCAGTATTTT.

The rearrangement joins TRBV30 to TRBJ1-2; the D is unclear. V was cut by 1 base and J by 5 bases, with 8 bases left in between. Germline loops: CDR1 GTSNPN, CDR2 SVGIG (reference sequence). The CDR3 loop spans 12 amino acids. This chain's CDR3 is CAWSDGMYGYTF. CDR3 DNA: TGTGCCTGGAGTGACGGGATGTATGGCTACACCTTC.

The CDR3 nucleotides read TGTGCCAGCAGCGCCACAGGGTACGAGCAGTACTTC. Translated: CASSATGYEQYF. The chain joins TRBV9 to TRBJ2-7, with D maybe TRBD1 (6 bases). This CDR3 is built from 12 residues. V was clipped by 3 bases and J by 4 bases, with 8 bases between them. Germline CDR1 and CDR2: SGDLS and YYNGEE.